The 9 T cell receptor beta chains given below trace back to one sample, sequenced in a study of T cell clusters in autoimmune cytopenias. TRB was amplified by touch-down multiplex PCR, primer pools A and B combined. From the multiplex PCR reads, TCRdb lists one entry per CDR3 protein and no DNA. The sample table sets out around 7,000 distinct CDR3 sequences. Tens of thousands of genome equivalents of blood DNA were amplified for TRB. These records were also assigned to another study, of T cell repertoires in aging, cancer and after chemotherapy.

Sequenced sample: peripheral blood. The source of these receptors is a human donor in good health.

CDR3 sequence: CAWSSRGGSSSYNEQFF. The V and J genes are TRBV30 and TRBJ2-1; TCRdb picks TRBD1, but there is no DNA to check that call. Germline loops: CDR1 GTSNPN, CDR2 SVGIG (reference sequence). There are 17 residues in the CDR3.

V gene TRBV6-5 combines with J gene TRBJ2-3; TCRdb returns TRBD1, unconfirmable since there is no DNA. Germline V gene data show CDR1 as MNHEY and CDR2 as SVGAGI. The CDR3 spans 15 residues. The CDR3 loop reads CAAGRGAPLGDTQYF.

The rearrangement joins TRBV27 to TRBJ2-7; there is no DNA to check the TCRdb D call of TRBD2. This CDR3 spans 15 amino acids. Germline CDR1 MNHEY, CDR2 SMNVEV (reference sequence). The chain's CDR3 is CASSLLAGGPYEQYF.

V gene TRBV27 combines with J gene TRBJ2-6; the D call of TRBD1 rests on TCRdb alone, since no DNA is present to check it. This CDR3 has 16 residues. CDR1 and CDR2 (germline): MNHEY, SMNVEV (reference sequence). The CDR3 loop reads CASSLGAGSGANVLTF.

This clonotype ranks as medium-sized (0.01 to 0.1%) in terms of frequency. The chain is built from TRBV19 and TRBJ2-1; TCRdb proposes TRBD1, but this gene call is untestable without DNA. There are 14 residues in the CDR3. The germline CDR1 and CDR2 sequences are LNHDA and SQIVND (reference sequence). CDR3 residues: CATRGEGFYNEQFF. The full variable domain, in which reference TRBV19 and TRBJ2-1 provide the parts outside the CDR3, is DGGITQSPKYLFRKEGQNVTLSCEQNLNHDAMYWYRQDPGQGLRLIYYSQIVNDFQKGDIAEGYSVSREKKESFPLTVTSAQKNPTAFYLCATRGEGFYNEQFFGPGTRLTVL.

The gene calls are TRBV30 and TRBJ1-1. From germline, CDR1 is GTSNPN and CDR2 SVGIG (reference sequence). The CDR3 loop spans 13 amino acids. The CDR3 sequence is CAWSKSVNTEAFF.

CDR3 protein: CASSPTGLYGYTF. The J gene is TRBJ1-2, the V gene TRBV27; the D call from TCRdb, TRBD1, cannot be confirmed without DNA. This CDR3 comprises 13 residues. CDR1 is MNHEY and CDR2 is SMNVEV in the germline V gene (reference sequence).

This sequence joins TRBV6-1 and TRBJ1-6; TCRdb designates TRBD1, a call that cannot be tested without DNA. CDR1 is MNHNS, CDR2 SASEGT, per germline. The CDR3 is made up of 14 amino acids. The CDR3: CASSAGPYNSPLHF.

This clonotype is medium-sized (0.01 to 0.1%) by frequency. The V call is TRBV6-5, the J call TRBJ2-1. CDR3 size: 18 residues. Germline lookup yields CDR1 MNHEY and CDR2 SVGAGI. The CDR3 sequence: CASSYSIGVASSYNEQFF.